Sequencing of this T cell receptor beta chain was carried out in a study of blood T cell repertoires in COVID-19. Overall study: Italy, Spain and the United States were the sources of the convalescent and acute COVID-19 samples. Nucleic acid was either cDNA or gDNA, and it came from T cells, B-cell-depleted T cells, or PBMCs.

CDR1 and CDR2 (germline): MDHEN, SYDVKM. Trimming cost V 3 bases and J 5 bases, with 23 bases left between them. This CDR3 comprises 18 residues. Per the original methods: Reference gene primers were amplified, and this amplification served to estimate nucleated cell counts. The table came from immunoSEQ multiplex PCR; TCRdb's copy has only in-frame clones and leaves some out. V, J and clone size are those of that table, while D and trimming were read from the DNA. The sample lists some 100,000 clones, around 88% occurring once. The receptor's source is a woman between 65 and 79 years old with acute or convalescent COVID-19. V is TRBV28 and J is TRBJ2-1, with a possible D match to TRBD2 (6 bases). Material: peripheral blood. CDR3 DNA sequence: TGTGCCAGCAGTTTTAATCGATTTCGGGCTAGCGAGGACAATGAGCAGTTCTTC. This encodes CASSFNRFRASEDNEQFF.